Following are 23 T cell receptor beta chains from one sample sequenced in a study of shared clonotypes between healthy human individuals. TCRdb keeps only in-frame clones here, not all; method: immunoSEQ multiplex PCR. This sample has some 2,100,000 clones, with approximately 96% found just once. The sequenced material came from naive CD4+ T cells sorted from blood. As for subset: CD45RA+ positively selected. The receptors were gathered from a man younger than 30 in good health.

This chain uses TRBV5-1 with TRBJ2-6, with D hard to call. Per germline, CDR1 SGHRS and CDR2 YFSETQ. The CDR3 sequence is 14 residues long. Trimming took off 7 bases at V and 0 bases at J, with 8 bases between the two ends. Written as DNA, the CDR3 is TGCGCCAGCCATATCGGCTCTGGGGCCAACGTCCTGACTTTC. This encodes CASHIGSGANVLTF. The full variable domain, in which reference TRBV5-1 and TRBJ2-6 provide the parts outside the CDR3, is KAGVTQTPRYLIKTRGQQVTLSCSPISGHRSVSWYQQTPGQGLQFLFEYFSETQRNKGNFPGRFSGRQFSNSRSEMNVSTLELGDSALYLCASHIGSGANVLTFGAGSRLTVL.

The J gene is TRBJ2-5, the V gene TRBV9; possibly TRBD2 for D (6 bases). Between the trimmed V and J ends, which lost 4 bases and 2 bases, there was a span of 12 bases. From germline, CDR1 is SGDLS and CDR2 YYNGEE. This CDR3 contains 14 residues. CDR3 DNA sequence: TGTGCCAGCAGCCCGTCGGGAGTACAAGAGACCCAGTACTTC. Residues: CASSPSGVQETQYF.

The rearrangement joins TRBV10-1 to TRBJ2-1; D possibly corresponds to TRBD2 (5 bases). The CDR3 spans 13 residues. Germline CDR1 WNHNN, CDR2 SYGVQD (reference sequence). Trimming pared 0 bases from V and 9 bases from J, leaving 9 bases between. The CDR3 DNA reads as TGCGCCAGCAGTGAGTCGGGAGCCCGTGAGCAGTTCTTC. Protein sequence: CASSESGAREQFF.

This sequence joins TRBV27 and TRBJ2-5; D gene unclear. Germline V gene data show CDR1 as MNHEY and CDR2 as SMNVEV (reference sequence). Trimming shortened V by 2 bases and J by 5 bases, and 12 bases separated the two germline ends. The CDR3 length is 14 residues. In DNA, the CDR3 is TGTGCCAGCAGTTTAGTGCCCGCCCGTGAGACCCAGTACTTC. Amino acid sequence: CASSLVPARETQYF.

CDR3 coding DNA: TGTGCCAGCAGTTACGGGGACAGACCGTCCTACGAGCAGTACTTC. Its translation is CASSYGDRPSYEQYF. The chain uses TRBV11-2 and TRBJ2-7; 7 bases map to TRBD1. The J segment lost 1 base and the V segment lost 6 bases, leaving 9 bases of the junction unmatched. Germline loops: CDR1 SGHAT, CDR2 FQNNGV. This CDR3 spans 15 amino acids.

The genes are TRBV5-1 and TRBJ1-2; D is ambiguous. Germline loops: CDR1 SGHRS, CDR2 YFSETQ. This CDR3 has 14 amino acids. V dropped 1 base and J dropped 5 bases, with 12 bases sitting between them. CDR3 loop: CASSLMDSRYGYTF. DNA for the CDR3: TGCGCCAGCAGCTTGATGGATTCGAGATATGGCTACACCTTC.

The chain recombines TRBV30 with TRBJ1-3, with unresolved D. The V gene lost 2 bases and the J gene lost 6 bases, with 8 bases spanning the gap. The CDR3 is 12 amino acids. Germline V gene data show CDR1 as GTSNPN and CDR2 as SVGIG (reference sequence). In nucleotides, the CDR3 is TGTGCCTGGAGTCGGAGGGCAAACACCATATATTTT. Amino acids: CAWSRRANTIYF.

This clone appeared a few times. J is TRBJ2-6 and V is TRBV29-1; possibly TRBD1 for D (6 bases). V lost 0 bases to trimming and J lost 0 bases, with 15 bases between them. CDR1 SQVTM and CDR2 ANQGSEA come from the germline V gene. This CDR3 has 18 residues. The CDR3 region is CSVEDLDSAASGANVLTF. DNA for the CDR3: TGCAGCGTTGAAGATCTGGACAGTGCAGCCTCTGGGGCCAACGTCCTGACTTTC.

This chain uses TRBV27 with TRBJ2-7; D perhaps matches TRBD2 (6 bases). From germline, CDR1 is MNHEY and CDR2 SMNVEV (reference sequence). Trimming pared 4 bases from V and 3 bases from J, leaving 19 bases between. CDR3 size: 16 residues. CDR3 amino acids: CASSSLGGDWNYEQYF. The CDR3, as DNA: TGTGCCAGCAGTTCACTGGGCGGGGACTGGAACTACGAGCAGTACTTC.

This chain uses TRBV7-9 with TRBJ2-1; 7 nucleotides align to TRBD1. Germline V lookup: CDR1 SEHNR, CDR2 FQNEAQ (reference sequence). The CDR3 is 15 residues long. J gave up 10 bases and V 5 bases, and 14 bases lay outside the gene matches. The CDR3 region has the DNA TGTGCCAGCAGCATGACAGGGAAGGTCCCTGGCGAGCAGTTCTTC. This codes for CASSMTGKVPGEQFF.

The rearrangement links TRBV6-5 to TRBJ1-2, with TRBD1 matching over 8 bases. CDR1 MNHEY and CDR2 SVGAGI come from the germline V gene. J was trimmed by 4 bases and V by 2 bases; bases with no gene match: 6. The CDR3 loop spans 15 amino acids. The CDR3 DNA sequence: TGTGCCAGCAGTTACGGGCCAGGGGGCGCCTATGGCTACACCTTC. Translating gives CASSYGPGGAYGYTF.

V is TRBV5-1 and J is TRBJ2-6; possible D gene TRBD2, 5 bases. Trimming shortened V by 4 bases and J by 1 base, and 15 bases separated the two germline ends. CDR3 length equals 17 residues. The germline CDR1 and CDR2 sequences are SGHRS and YFSETQ. CDR3 bases: TGCGCCAGCAGCGGCGGACTGGTGTGGTCTGGGGCCAACGTCCTGACTTTC. Its translation: CASSGGLVWSGANVLTF.

The rearrangement joins TRBV5-1 to TRBJ2-2, with 9 bases fitting TRBD2. The V and J ends lost 6 bases and 2 bases, in that order; junction bases with no gene match: 8. The CDR3 is 16 amino acids. Germline V gene data show CDR1 as SGHRS and CDR2 as YFSETQ. The CDR3: CASTPISGSNTGELFF. CDR3 sequence (DNA): TGCGCCAGCACCCCCATTAGCGGGAGTAACACCGGGGAGCTGTTTTTT.

This sequence joins TRBV27 and TRBJ2-7; 8 bases align to TRBD2. Germline assignment: CDR1 MNHEY and CDR2 SMNVEV (reference sequence). The CDR3 runs to 16 residues. V lost 5 bases to trimming and J lost 5 bases; unmatched junction nucleotides: 14. CDR3 nucleotide sequence: TGTGCCAGCAGTGGCCGGCTTGGGACTAGTATGCACGAGCAGTACTTC. It codes for CASSGRLGTSMHEQYF.

A note on this clone: Mismatch with germline at one junction end may stem from a read error. The chain links TRBV7-7 to TRBJ2-5, with TRBD1 identical over 9 bases. CDR3 length: 14 amino acids. Germline CDR1 SSHAT, CDR2 FNYEAQ (reference sequence). CDR3 coding DNA: TGTGCTAGCAGCTCCCGACAGGGGGATGTGGCCCAGTACTTC. This gives the protein CASSSRQGDVAQYF.

This chain links TRBV7-9 with TRBJ1-2; the D gene is possibly TRBD1 (5 bases). V was cut by 5 bases and J by 3 bases, with 19 bases left in between. CDR1 is SEHNR and CDR2 is FQNEAQ in the germline V gene (reference sequence). The CDR3 contains 16 residues. CDR3 sequence reads: CASSPGGARAHYGYTF. The DNA for the CDR3 is TGTGCCAGCAGCCCGGGAGGGGCCCGGGCCCACTATGGCTACACCTTC.

This chain joins TRBV5-1 and TRBJ2-5, with 7 bases that match TRBD2. The length of the CDR3 is 19 residues. Germline lookup yields CDR1 SGHRS and CDR2 YFSETQ. After removal of 5 bases from V and 3 bases from J, the junction contained 22 bases not matched to a gene. This CDR3 is CASSSSGAAHPGGKETQYF. CDR3 sequence (DNA): TGCGCCAGCAGTTCAAGTGGGGCAGCCCACCCGGGGGGAAAAGAGACCCAGTACTTC.

The chain uses TRBV4-3 and TRBJ1-2; the D is unclear. V lost 0 bases to trimming and J lost 2 bases, with 10 bases between them. The length of the CDR3 is 15 residues. The V gene's germline CDR1 is LGHNA and CDR2 YSLEER. The CDR3 sequence is CASSQDLGPNYGYTF. CDR3 bases: TGCGCCAGCAGCCAAGATCTAGGGCCCAACTATGGCTACACCTTC.

CDR3 nucleotide sequence: TGTGCCTGGAGTGTAGGGGAAAACTATGGCTACACCTTC. This encodes CAWSVGENYGYTF. The chain combines TRBV30 with TRBJ1-2; maybe TRBD1 (5 bases). V was trimmed by 0 bases and J by 2 bases, leaving 7 bases between them. Germline CDR1 reads GTSNPN; CDR2 reads SVGIG (reference sequence). This CDR3 contains 13 residues. The full variable domain, with the rest looked up from reference TRBV30 and TRBJ1-2, is SQTIHQWPATLVQPVGSPLSLECTVEGTSNPNLYWYRQAAGRGLQLLFYSVGIGQISSEVPQNLSASRPQDRQFILSSKKLLLSDSGFYLCAWSVGENYGYTFGSGTRLTVV.

The J gene is TRBJ1-1, the V gene TRBV28, with D maybe TRBD1 (5 bases). Trimming left V 4 bases short and J 1 base short, with 10 bases between. Germline-derived CDR1 and CDR2 are MDHEN and SYDVKM. The CDR3 runs to 14 residues. CDR3 loop: CASSSSQGNTEAFF. The CDR3 bases are TGTGCCAGCAGTTCCTCGCAGGGGAACACTGAAGCTTTCTTT.

The chain uses TRBV7-3 and TRBJ2-7; D remains ambiguous. Between the trimmed V and J ends, which lost 5 bases and 4 bases, there was a span of 12 bases. CDR1 is SGHTA and CDR2 is FQGTGA in the germline V gene. This CDR3 is built from 13 residues. Here the CDR3 DNA reads TGTGCCAGCAGCCAACCGCCGAAGTACGAGCAGTACTTC. Amino acid sequence: CASSQPPKYEQYF.

This clone has a single count. This rearrangement joins TRBV29-1 to TRBJ1-1; TRBD1 aligns across 10 bases. Germline CDR1 SQVTM, CDR2 ANQGSEA. Trimming cost V 6 bases and J 5 bases; bases outside gene matches: 9. The CDR3 is made up of 14 amino acids. The chain's CDR3 is CSVELTGGITEAFF. Written as DNA, the CDR3 is TGCAGCGTGGAATTGACAGGGGGCATAACTGAAGCTTTCTTT.

The chain is built from TRBV6-1 and TRBJ2-7; the D call may be TRBD1 or TRBD2 (6 bases each). Deletions cut 3 bases from V and 1 base from J, with 10 bases between. The CDR3 length is 14 residues. Germline CDR1 is MNHNS and CDR2 is SASEGT. The CDR3 sequence is CASSEGGASYEQYF. CDR3 coding DNA: TGTGCCAGCAGTGAGGGGGGCGCTTCCTACGAGCAGTACTTC.